The 5 T cell receptor beta chains below were found in one sample sequenced in a study of read filtering for tumor transcriptome and immune sequencing. This library used around 400 ng RNA and molecular barcoded adaptors spanning alpha/delta and beta/gamma chains. TCRdb processed the reads anew with MiXCR; each CDR3 protein has one entry. Among about 45,000 distinct CDR3 sequences listed, around 21% were seen once. The source material was a population of CD138-negative cells sorted from bone marrow. The receptor set was obtained from a donor at least 40 years old with multiple myeloma.

This clonotype was recorded many times. The CDR3 sequence: CASSHFSGANVLTF. The CDR3 DNA reads as TGTGCCAGCAGCCATTTCTCTGGGGCCAACGTCCTGACTTTC. This chain connects TRBV3-1 to TRBJ2-6, with unresolved D. CDR1 and CDR2 from the germline V gene are LGHDT and YNNKEL (reference sequence). The ends were cut back, 3 bases at V and 0 bases at J, with 3 bases in the middle. CDR3 length: 14 amino acids.

Comments on this clonotype: A read error may be the cause here, since a much bigger clone is one base away. The chain uses TRBV2 and TRBJ1-1; maybe TRBD1 (6 bases). Per the germline V gene, CDR1 is SNHLY and CDR2 is FYNNEI. The CDR3 contains 11 residues. The CDR3, as DNA: TGTGCCACAGACAGGAAACGGGAAGCTCTCTTT. Translating gives CATDRKREALF.

This clonotype showed up many times. This chain links TRBV20-1 with TRBJ2-6; D gene ambiguous. Trimming pared 3 bases from V and 0 bases from J, leaving 12 bases between. This CDR3 spans 16 amino acids. Germline assignment: CDR1 DFQATT and CDR2 SNEGSKA (reference sequence). The chain's CDR3 is CSASGMSSSGANVLTF. As DNA, the CDR3 is TGCAGTGCTAGCGGTATGTCGAGCTCTGGGGCCAACGTCCTGACTTTC.

This clonotype was counted many times. Compared with germline, one end of the junction differs, possibly owing to a read error. This chain connects TRBV7-7 to TRBJ2-3; perhaps D is TRBD1 or TRBD2 (5 bases each). The CDR3 loop spans 14 amino acids. The germline CDR1 and CDR2 sequences are SSHAT and FNYEAQ (reference sequence). CDR3 sequence: CASSLRGRTDTQYF. The CDR3 region has the DNA TGTGCTAGCAGCTTGAGGGGTCGCACAGATACGCAGTATTTT.

This clonotype was seen many times. The genes are TRBV28 and TRBJ2-3; D might be TRBD2 (5 bases). The germline V gene encodes CDR1 MDHEN and CDR2 SYDVKM. The CDR3 has 15 amino acids. With 4 bases removed from V and 2 bases from J, the gap between germline ends came to 13 bases. The CDR3 nucleotides are TGTGCCAGCAGTTACCCCTCGGGGAACACAGATACGCAGTATTTT. Translating it yields CASSYPSGNTDTQYF.